This entry lists 30 T cell receptor beta chains sequenced from one sample in a study of shared clonotypes between healthy human individuals. In the naive CD8 group, cells lacked CD45RO and were positively selected for CCR7, so terminally differentiated effector memory CD45RA+ cells were left out. Assay: immunoSEQ multiplex PCR; the TCRdb copy retains only in-frame clones and omits some. The sample holds over 750,000 clones, just over 95% seen once. Input material: naive CD8+ T cells sorted from blood. The receptor source for this set is a man younger than 45 in good health.

This clone was detected once. The chain links TRBV5-6 to TRBJ1-1; D unresolved. The CDR3 consists of 12 residues. Trimming shortened V by 5 bases and J by 6 bases, and 11 bases separated the two germline ends. The germline V gene encodes CDR1 SGHDT and CDR2 YYEEEE. In nucleotides, the CDR3 is TGTGCCAGCAGTCCTAATGGGGCTGAAGCTTTCTTT. Translation: CASSPNGAEAFF.

V usage is TRBV4-1 and J usage is TRBJ2-1; D is undetermined. This CDR3 has 17 amino acids. Between the trimmed V and J ends, which lost 0 bases and 2 bases, there was a span of 14 bases. CDR1 is MGHRA and CDR2 is YSYEKL in the germline V gene. Written as DNA, the CDR3 is TGCGCCAGCAGCCAAGATCCATACCCGGTAACCTACAATGAGCAGTTCTTC. Translated: CASSQDPYPVTYNEQFF.

The rearrangement joins TRBV7-9 to TRBJ2-1; D gene ambiguous. The V end lost 5 bases, the J end lost 6 bases, and 11 bases lay between the germline ends. This CDR3 has 13 amino acids. The V gene's germline CDR1 is SEHNR and CDR2 FQNEAQ (reference sequence). The CDR3 bases are TGTGCCAGCAGCCCCAGACTTTCCAATGAGCAGTTCTTC. It encodes CASSPRLSNEQFF.

V gene TRBV4-2 combines with J gene TRBJ2-3, with 8 bases that match TRBD2. Trimming at V came to 0 bases and at J to 6 bases, leaving 8 bases not matched to a gene. The CDR3 extends over 16 amino acids. The germline V gene has CDR1 LGHNA and CDR2 YNFKEQ. CDR3 in amino acids: CASSQDLQAGADTQYF. The DNA for the CDR3 is TGTGCCAGCAGCCAAGATCTTCAAGCGGGAGCCGATACGCAGTATTTT.

In regard to this clone: Additional DNA sequences in this sample encode the identical CDR3. The J gene is TRBJ1-1, the V gene TRBV7-6, with no clear D. CDR3 size: 13 residues. The V and J ends lost 2 bases and 1 base respectively, with 5 bases between them. Germline-derived CDR1 and CDR2 are SGHVS and FNYEAQ. The CDR3 sequence is CASSLRGNTEAFF. CDR3 DNA: TGTGCCAGCAGCTTAAGAGGGAACACTGAAGCTTTCTTT.

The J gene is TRBJ2-1, the V gene TRBV9; TRBD2 might be the D (6 bases). The V end was cut by 2 bases, the J end by 5 bases, with 11 bases between. CDR3 length: 14 residues. Germline loops: CDR1 SGDLS, CDR2 YYNGEE. CDR3 nucleotides: TGTGCCAGCAGCGTCCTGAGCGGGCACAATGAGCAGTTCTTC. As protein: CASSVLSGHNEQFF.

This sequence joins TRBV9 and TRBJ2-1; D is uncertain. The ends were cut back, 4 bases at V and 6 bases at J, with 14 bases in the middle. From germline, CDR1 is SGDLS and CDR2 YYNGEE. This CDR3 is 14 amino acids long. The CDR3: CASSPTGLTNEQFF. Here the CDR3 DNA reads TGTGCCAGCAGCCCCACGGGCCTAACCAATGAGCAGTTCTTC.

The rearrangement joins TRBV4-1 to TRBJ1-1; TRBD1 might be the D (5 bases). V lost 0 bases, J lost 0 bases, and 8 bases lay in between. The CDR3 has 15 residues. The V gene's germline CDR1 is MGHRA and CDR2 YSYEKL. CDR3 nucleotides: TGCGCCAGCAGCCAAGAAGACAGCTTGAACACTGAAGCTTTCTTT. This gives the protein CASSQEDSLNTEAFF.

The chain joins TRBV14 to TRBJ2-1, with 12 nucleotides matching TRBD2. V trimming: 2 bases; J trimming: 4 bases; junction bases outside the gene matches: 6. Looked up from germline, CDR1 is SGHDN and CDR2 is FVKESK. The CDR3 contains 17 residues. This CDR3 reads CASSQTLAGGPYNEQFF. DNA for the CDR3: TGTGCCAGCAGCCAAACGCTAGCGGGAGGGCCGTACAATGAGCAGTTCTTC. The whole variable domain, filled in from reference TRBV14 and TRBJ2-1, reads EAGVTQFPSHSVIEKGQTVTLRCDPISGHDNLYWYRRVMGKEIKFLLHFVKESKQDESGMPNNRFLAERTGGTYSTLKVQPAELEDSGVYFCASSQTLAGGPYNEQFFGPGTRLTVL.

This clone was seen once. This rearrangement joins TRBV18 to TRBJ2-5; D unresolved. The CDR3 runs to 13 residues. Trimming took 5 bases from V and 3 from J, leaving 10 bases between them. Germline V CDR1 and CDR2: KGHSH, LQKENI. The CDR3 DNA sequence: TGTGCCAGCTCAAATCAAGGCGAAGAGACCCAGTACTTC. Protein: CASSNQGEETQYF.

The J gene is TRBJ2-5, the V gene TRBV7-8; perhaps TRBD2 as D (6 bases). CDR3 length: 17 amino acids. Germline V lookup: CDR1 SGHVS, CDR2 FQNEAQ. The germline V and J ends were trimmed by 7 bases and 1 base, with 22 bases remaining between them. DNA for the CDR3: TGTGCCAGCACCCCCGCGGACTTGGGAGGAGTCCAAGAGACCCAGTACTTC. The encoded protein is CASTPADLGGVQETQYF.

This chain uses TRBV7-9 with TRBJ2-5; 10 nucleotides agree with TRBD1. The CDR3 runs to 17 residues. V lost 3 bases and J lost 0; bases outside the gene matches: 7. The germline V gene has CDR1 SEHNR and CDR2 FQNEAQ (reference sequence). CDR3 region: CASSFYGTGDDQETQYF. DNA for the CDR3: TGTGCCAGCAGCTTCTACGGGACAGGGGATGACCAAGAGACCCAGTACTTC.

The rearrangement joins TRBV27 to TRBJ2-1, with TRBD2 identical over 7 bases. The V segment lost 5 bases and the J segment 6 bases; nucleotides outside the gene matches: 10. From germline, CDR1 is MNHEY and CDR2 SMNVEV (reference sequence). The CDR3 is made up of 15 amino acids. CDR3 in amino acids: CASSPGLVGINEQFF. Here the CDR3 DNA reads TGTGCCAGCAGTCCCGGACTAGTTGGCATCAATGAGCAGTTCTTC.

In DNA, the CDR3 is TGTGCCAGCAGTAAAGGACGTAAGATGAACACTGAAGCTTTCTTT. Protein product: CASSKGRKMNTEAFF. The V and J genes are TRBV6-5 and TRBJ1-1; D gene unclear. With 5 bases removed from V and 0 bases from J, the gap between germline ends came to 13 bases. This CDR3 contains 15 residues. Germline loops: CDR1 MNHEY, CDR2 SVGAGI.

This clone was seen once. The chain has TRBV14 and TRBJ2-1; the D is unclear. This CDR3 is built from 16 residues. Germline V gives CDR1 SGHDN, CDR2 FVKESK. V lost 4 bases and J lost 3, with 16 bases in between. DNA for the CDR3: TGTGCCAGCAGCCTACTATCGAATTCTTTCTACAATGAGCAGTTCTTC. Translation: CASSLLSNSFYNEQFF.

The CDR3 DNA is TGTGCCAGCAGTGAAAACGAGGGGGCGCGACTCGTTTCCCGTGGAGACGAGCAGTACTTC. Translated, it gives CASSENEGARLVSRGDEQYF. The rearrangement joins TRBV6-1 to TRBJ2-7, with 7 bases fitting TRBD1. V trimming: 2 bases; J trimming: 5 bases; junction bases outside the gene matches: 24. Germline assignment: CDR1 MNHNS and CDR2 SASEGT. The CDR3 has 20 residues.

The V call is TRBV28, the J call TRBJ2-7; 7 bases match TRBD1. V lost 5 bases, J lost 5 bases, and 3 bases stayed unmatched. This CDR3 region has 12 residues. Germline-derived CDR1 and CDR2 are MDHEN and SYDVKM. In DNA form, the CDR3 reads TGTGCCAGCAGTGTCGACAGGGACGAGCAGTACTTC. Residues: CASSVDRDEQYF.

For this clone: The sample holds other DNA sequences that translate to the same CDR3. The rearrangement uses TRBV30 and TRBJ2-7, with D perhaps TRBD2 (6 bases). Germline values: CDR1 GTSNPN, CDR2 SVGIG (reference sequence). Trimming took 5 bases from V and 1 from J, leaving 12 bases between them. This CDR3 comprises 13 residues. CDR3 coding DNA: TGTGCCTGGTCTATCGGGAGTTCCTACGAGCAGTACTTC. It translates to CAWSIGSSYEQYF.

The rearrangement joins TRBV19 to TRBJ2-7, with D perhaps TRBD1 or TRBD2 (5 bases each). The ends were cut back, 6 bases at V and 3 bases at J, with 15 bases in the middle. CDR1 and CDR2 (germline): LNHDA, SQIVND (reference sequence). The CDR3 spans 14 residues. Here the CDR3 DNA reads TGTGCCAGTAGAGACAGTCAGCGGCACTACGAGCAGTACTTC. Its translation: CASRDSQRHYEQYF.

The J gene is TRBJ1-6, the V gene TRBV9; possible D gene TRBD1, 5 bases. Germline assignment: CDR1 SGDLS and CDR2 YYNGEE. The CDR3 loop spans 16 amino acids. With 3 bases removed from V and 8 bases from J, the gap between germline ends came to 18 bases. The chain's CDR3 is CASSGFDGQGYSPLHF. The CDR3 bases are TGTGCCAGCAGCGGGTTCGACGGCCAGGGTTATTCACCCCTCCACTTT.

This chain uses TRBV11-2 with TRBJ2-3, with D unclear. The CDR3 contains 12 residues. Trimming removed 2 bases from V and 5 bases from J, with 5 bases in between. Germline V CDR1 and CDR2: SGHAT, FQNNGV. CDR3 in DNA: TGTGCCAGCAGCTTACTAGAAGATACGCAGTATTTT. Translated, it gives CASSLLEDTQYF. The whole variable domain, remainder taken from reference TRBV11-2 and TRBJ2-3, is EAGVAQSPRYKIIEKRQSVAFWCNPISGHATLYWYQQILGQGPKLLIQFQNNGVVDDSQLPKDRFSAERLKGVDSTLKIQPAKLEDSAVYLCASSLLEDTQYFGPGTRLTVL.

The chain employs TRBV7-9 and TRBJ2-3; D possibly corresponds to TRBD2 (5 bases). CDR3 length equals 19 residues. Germline assignment: CDR1 SEHNR and CDR2 FQNEAQ (reference sequence). Deletions cut 4 bases from V and 0 bases from J, with 23 bases between. Here the CDR3 reads CASSSKQSGSFTSTDTQYF. In nucleotides, the CDR3 is TGTGCCAGCAGCTCCAAACAGTCGGGGTCGTTCACTAGCACAGATACGCAGTATTTT.

This sequence joins TRBV28 and TRBJ2-7; no clear D. V lost 7 bases and J 5 bases, leaving 15 bases between the germline ends. The germline CDR1 and CDR2 sequences are MDHEN and SYDVKM. CDR3 size: 13 residues. CDR3 nucleotides: TGTGCCAGCACCCTCGCACCGGCTGACGAGCAGTACTTC. As protein: CASTLAPADEQYF.

This rearrangement joins TRBV9 to TRBJ1-3, with D unresolved. CDR3 length: 15 residues. With 4 bases removed from V and 0 bases from J, the gap between germline ends came to 11 bases. CDR1 and CDR2 from the germline V gene are SGDLS and YYNGEE. Written as DNA, the CDR3 is TGTGCCAGCAGCCAGGCCGCTTACTCTGGAAACACCATATATTTT. It is translated as CASSQAAYSGNTIYF. The full variable domain, rest sourced from reference TRBV9 and TRBJ1-3, is DSGVTQTPKHLITATGQRVTLRCSPRSGDLSVYWYQQSLDQGLQFLIQYYNGEERAKGNILERFSAQQFPDLHSELNLSSLELGDSALYFCASSQAAYSGNTIYFGEGSWLTVV.

Note on this clone: The junction departs from the called germline gene at one end, perhaps through a read error. This chain joins TRBV11-3 and TRBJ2-2; 8 nucleotides align to TRBD2. The CDR3 is made up of 18 amino acids. Germline CDR1 is SGHNT and CDR2 is YENEEA. CDR3 bases: TGTGCCAGCAGCTCACGGACCGGGAGGGCCGGGAACGCCGGGGAGCTGTTTTTT. Translated: CASSSRTGRAGNAGELFF.

This clone was counted a single time. The chain links TRBV7-9 to TRBJ1-4, with D possibly TRBD1 on 6 matching bases. V dropped 1 base and J dropped 5 bases, with 17 bases sitting between them. In germline, CDR1 is SEHNR, CDR2 FQNEAQ (reference sequence). The length of the CDR3 is 17 residues. The CDR3, as DNA: TGTGCCAGCAGCTTAGAGCGCTCAGGGGAACTCAATGAAAAACTGTTTTTT. Translating it yields CASSLERSGELNEKLFF.

J is TRBJ1-1 and V is TRBV2; 7 bases align to TRBD1. V lost 6 bases, J lost 5 bases, and 9 bases stayed unmatched. Germline V lookup: CDR1 SNHLY, CDR2 FYNNEI. This CDR3 region has 14 residues. The CDR3: CASRWEGAGTEAFF. CDR3 sequence (DNA): TGTGCCAGCAGGTGGGAGGGGGCCGGAACTGAAGCTTTCTTT.

V is TRBV5-6 and J is TRBJ2-1; 12 bases agree with TRBD2. Trimming removed 2 bases from V and 4 bases from J; junction bases left unmatched: 10. This CDR3 is 18 amino acids long. Germline V lookup: CDR1 SGHDT, CDR2 YYEEEE. The CDR3 nucleotides are TGTGCCAGCAGCTTTCACTGGACTAGCGGGATTGGGTACAATGAGCAGTTCTTC. Amino acids: CASSFHWTSGIGYNEQFF.

The chain couples TRBV27 to TRBJ2-7; no clear D gene. In germline, CDR1 is MNHEY, CDR2 SMNVEV (reference sequence). The length of the CDR3 is 14 residues. V was clipped by 8 bases and J by 3 bases, with 17 bases between them. In nucleotides, the CDR3 is TGTGCCAGCCGGCGCGGATCACAAGACTACGAGCAGTACTTC. Translating gives CASRRGSQDYEQYF.

The sample holds one count of this clone. CDR3 in amino acids: CASRKRGPGDEQYF. The CDR3 coding sequence is TGTGCCAGCAGAAAGCGGGGCCCAGGGGACGAGCAGTACTTC. V is TRBV28 and J is TRBJ2-7; D perhaps matches TRBD2 (7 bases). Germline-derived CDR1 and CDR2 are MDHEN and SYDVKM. This CDR3 is 14 amino acids long. The germline V and J ends were trimmed by 6 bases and 5 bases, with 17 bases remaining between them.